This is a list of T cell receptor beta chains from one sample in a study of memory CD4+ T cells and cytomegalovirus serostatus. Sequencing was performed with immunoSEQ multiplex PCR; in TCRdb, only in-frame clones are kept and a portion is missing. The sample comprises just under 40,000 clones, approximately 78% of which are singletons, and 0.75% to 0.9% rests with the top ten. The specimen sequenced was memory CD4+ T cells from blood. The receptors come from an adult in good health and CMV-seronegative. Each CDR3 is given with its conserved first and last residue. Fields, in order: CDR3 DNA, CDR3 protein, V gene, clone size, D gene, J gene. D genes are given only for firm matches. Clone size is shown for a subset of rows, as once, few, many or a class of expanded clone.

TGTGCCAGCAGCCCCTGGTCAGGAAACACCATATATTTT CASSPWSGNTIYF TRBV7-6 NA NA TRBJ1-3
TGTGCCAGCAGCCAGGGCCTGAATAATTCACCCCTCCACTTT CASSQGLNNSPLHF TRBV14 NA NA TRBJ1-6
TGTGCCAGCAGCCCCACACCGCCCCAAGAGACCCAGTACTTC CASSPTPPQETQYF TRBV6-5 NA NA TRBJ2-5
TGTGCCAGCAGCAAAGGGACAGCTGGGTTCACTGAAGCTTTCTTT CASSKGTAGFTEAFF TRBV11-2 NA TRBD1 TRBJ1-1
TGCGCCAGCAGTGTCCAGGGCGGGGGACAAGAGACCCAGTACTTC CASSVQGGGQETQYF TRBV10-2 NA TRBD2 TRBJ2-5
TGTGCCAGCAGCGCCGGGACTAGTCTGGTGTACGAGCAGTACTTC CASSAGTSLVYEQYF TRBV6-6 NA TRBD2 TRBJ2-7
TGTGCCAGCAGCCTAACAGGGGGTCGTAGCGAGCAGTACTTC CASSLTGGRSEQYF TRBV27 NA TRBD1 TRBJ2-7
TGTGCCAGCAGCTTCCGACAGGGGGAGGGTTCACCCCTCCACTTT CASSFRQGEGSPLHF TRBV7-2 NA TRBD1 TRBJ1-6
TGTGCCAGCAGCGACCTATTTGGGAAAAACATTCAGTACTTC CASSDLFGKNIQYF TRBV7-8 NA NA TRBJ2-4
TGTGCTAGTGGCTCCTCGGGACAGGGAAGGTTCGAGCAGTACTTC CASGSSGQGRFEQYF TRBV12-5 NA TRBD1 TRBJ2-7
TGTGCCAGTAGTGCCACCCGGTCGAACACCGGGGAGCTGTTTTTT CASSATRSNTGELFF TRBV19 few NA TRBJ2-2
TGTGCCAGCAGCCACAATAATTCACCCCTCCACTTT CASSHNNSPLHF TRBV6-6 few NA TRBJ1-6